This T cell receptor beta chain was sequenced during a study of cytomegalovirus exposure and HLA in healthy donors. For this clone: As yet, its antigen is unknown.

Study-wide points: Association of a missense DCLRE1C variant with TCR beta V- and J-gene trimming was reported in a later analysis.

PCR employed 60 Vbeta and 13 Jbeta primers. The repertoire was sequenced with immunoSEQ multiplex PCR; TCRdb's copy has only in-frame clones and lacks some. The repertoire holds 190,000 or so clones, with less than 90% as singletons. Germline CDR1 reads MGHDK; CDR2 reads SYGVNS. J was trimmed by 3 bases and V by 10 bases; bases with no gene match: 18. The CDR3 is 16 residues long. The chain has TRBV25-1 and TRBJ2-7; 7 positions match TRBD2. Sequencing used PBMCs. The sequence was obtained from a man over 45 in good health and CMV-seronegative. The CDR3 DNA reads as TGTGCCACCAACTCACCGGGGGGAGCGGGAAACTACGAGCAGTACTTC. It translates to CATNSPGGAGNYEQYF.